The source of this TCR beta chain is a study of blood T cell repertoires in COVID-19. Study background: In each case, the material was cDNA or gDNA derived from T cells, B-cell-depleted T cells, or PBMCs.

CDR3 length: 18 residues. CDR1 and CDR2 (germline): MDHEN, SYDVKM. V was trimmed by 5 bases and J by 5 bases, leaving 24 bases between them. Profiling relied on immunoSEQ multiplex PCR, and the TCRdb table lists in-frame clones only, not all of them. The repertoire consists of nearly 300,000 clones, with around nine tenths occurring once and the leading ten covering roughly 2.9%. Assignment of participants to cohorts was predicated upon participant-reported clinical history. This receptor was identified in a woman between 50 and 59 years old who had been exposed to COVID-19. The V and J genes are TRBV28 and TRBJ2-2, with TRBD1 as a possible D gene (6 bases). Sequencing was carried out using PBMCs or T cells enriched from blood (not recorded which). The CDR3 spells CASSHQQGGKGETGELFF. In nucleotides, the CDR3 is TGTGCCAGCAGTCACCAACAGGGCGGTAAGGGTGAGACCGGGGAGCTGTTTTTT.